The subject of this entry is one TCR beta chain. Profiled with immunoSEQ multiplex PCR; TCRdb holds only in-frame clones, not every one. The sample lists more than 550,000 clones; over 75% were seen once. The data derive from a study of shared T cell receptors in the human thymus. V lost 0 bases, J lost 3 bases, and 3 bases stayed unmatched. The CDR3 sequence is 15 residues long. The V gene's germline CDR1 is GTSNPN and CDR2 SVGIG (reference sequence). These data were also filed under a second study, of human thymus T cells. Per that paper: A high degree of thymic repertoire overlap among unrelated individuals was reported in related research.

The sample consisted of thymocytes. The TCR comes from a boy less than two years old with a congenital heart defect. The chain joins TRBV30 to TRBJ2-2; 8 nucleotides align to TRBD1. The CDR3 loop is CAWSVRGQDTGELFF. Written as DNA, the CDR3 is TGTGCCTGGAGTGTCAGGGGGCAAGACACCGGGGAGCTGTTTTTT.